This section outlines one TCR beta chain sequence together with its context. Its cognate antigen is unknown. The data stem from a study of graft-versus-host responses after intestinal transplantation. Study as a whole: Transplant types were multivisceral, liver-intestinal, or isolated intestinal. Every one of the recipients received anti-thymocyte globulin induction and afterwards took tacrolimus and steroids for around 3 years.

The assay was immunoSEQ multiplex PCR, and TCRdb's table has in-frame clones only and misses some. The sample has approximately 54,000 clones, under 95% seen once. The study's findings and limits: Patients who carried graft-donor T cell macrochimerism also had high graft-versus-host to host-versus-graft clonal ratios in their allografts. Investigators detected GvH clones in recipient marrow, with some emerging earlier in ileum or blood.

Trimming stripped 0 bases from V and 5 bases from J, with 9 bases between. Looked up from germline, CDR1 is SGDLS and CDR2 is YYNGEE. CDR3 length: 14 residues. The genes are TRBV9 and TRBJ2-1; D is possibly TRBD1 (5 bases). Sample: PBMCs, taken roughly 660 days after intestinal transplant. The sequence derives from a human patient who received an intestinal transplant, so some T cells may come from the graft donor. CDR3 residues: CASSVVPGNNEQFF. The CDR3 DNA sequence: TGTGCCAGCAGCGTAGTTCCAGGGAACAATGAGCAGTTCTTC. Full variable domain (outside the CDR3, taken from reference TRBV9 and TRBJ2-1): DSGVTQTPKHLITATGQRVTLRCSPRSGDLSVYWYQQSLDQGLQFLIQYYNGEERAKGNILERFSAQQFPDLHSELNLSSLELGDSALYFCASSVVPGNNEQFFGPGTRLTVL.